These 11 T cell receptor beta chains originate from one sample sequenced in a study of control samples from healthy donors and cancer patients. Clones were read by immunoSEQ multiplex PCR, and TCRdb kept only the in-frame ones, dropping some. The top ten hold about 1.4% of the sample, which has about 180,000 clones, 85% to 90% seen once. Sequences were obtained from blood. The receptors here all came from a woman aged 45-65 years in good health.

The chain links TRBV19 to TRBJ1-4; TRBD1 might be the D (6 bases). This CDR3 has 14 residues. Trimming took off 4 bases at V and 5 bases at J, with 11 bases between the two ends. The germline CDR1 and CDR2 sequences are LNHDA and SQIVND (reference sequence). CDR3 in amino acids: CASSTRQVNEKLFF. CDR3 sequence (DNA): TGTGCCAGTAGTACCCGACAGGTGAATGAAAAACTGTTTTTT.

The chain has TRBV30 and TRBJ2-7; possible D gene TRBD2, 5 bases. The CDR3 has 12 residues. Per germline, CDR1 GTSNPN and CDR2 SVGIG (reference sequence). Trimming removed 1 base from V and 9 bases from J, with 13 bases in between. The CDR3 reads CAWSERESTQYF. CDR3 bases: TGTGCCTGGAGTGAGAGGGAATCGACGCAGTACTTC.

V gene TRBV5-1 combines with J gene TRBJ2-3; D is perhaps TRBD2 (5 bases). The CDR3 has 16 amino acids. The germline gives CDR1 SGHRS, CDR2 YFSETQ. The ends were cut back, 0 bases at V and 0 bases at J, with 11 bases in the middle. The CDR3 DNA reads as TGCGCCAGCAGCTTGGGGGCTAGCCCTAGCACAGATACGCAGTATTTT. As protein: CASSLGASPSTDTQYF.

The V call is TRBV6-2 or TRBV6-3, the J call TRBJ2-7; 9 bases map to TRBD1. Germline assignment: CDR1 MNHEY and CDR2 SVGEGT. The CDR3 sequence is 14 residues long. With V trimmed by 6 bases and J by 5 bases, 8 bases remained unmatched. Here the CDR3 reads CASSTGTGWDEQYF. CDR3 coding DNA: TGTGCCAGCAGCACAGGGACAGGGTGGGACGAGCAGTACTTC.

The V call is TRBV18, the J call TRBJ1-2, with D possibly TRBD1 on 5 matching bases. The germline V and J ends were trimmed by 1 base and 10 bases, with 13 bases remaining between them. This CDR3 comprises 13 residues. Looked up from germline, CDR1 is KGHSH and CDR2 is LQKENI. CDR3 loop: CASSPLIQGAYTF. The CDR3 bases are TGTGCCAGCTCACCACTGATCCAGGGCGCCTACACCTTC.

V and J are TRBV6-4 and TRBJ1-6; D is unresolved. This CDR3 has 14 amino acids. Trimming took off 4 bases at V and 10 bases at J, with 14 bases between the two ends. Per germline, CDR1 MRHNA and CDR2 SNTAGT. CDR3 residues: CASSVMAGESPLHF. The CDR3 DNA follows: TGTGCCAGCAGTGTGATGGCGGGAGAATCACCCCTCCACTTT.

The rearrangement joins TRBV9 to TRBJ2-1, with D maybe TRBD2 (7 bases). The germline gives CDR1 SGDLS, CDR2 YYNGEE. CDR3 size: 15 residues. V lost 0 bases and J 2 bases, leaving 9 bases between the germline ends. CDR3 nucleotides: TGTGCCAGCAGCGTAGGGGGGGGCCCCTACAATGAGCAGTTCTTC. Protein product: CASSVGGGPYNEQFF.

This chain joins TRBV5-1 and TRBJ1-1; the match to TRBD1 covers 9 bases. After removal of 6 bases from V and 6 bases from J, the junction contained 12 bases not matched to a gene. CDR1 SGHRS and CDR2 YFSETQ come from the germline V gene. The CDR3 covers 15 residues. The CDR3 nucleotides read TGCGCCAGCAACCCATCGGGACAGGGCGGAGCTGAAGCTTTCTTT. Protein product: CASNPSGQGGAEAFF.

The gene calls are TRBV4-3 and TRBJ2-7; TRBD2 agrees at 10 bases. Germline CDR1 reads LGHNA; CDR2 reads YSLEER. Germline trimming cut 0 bases from V and 4 bases from J; bases unmatched to any gene: 9. The CDR3 has 17 amino acids. The CDR3: CASSQDTASGGAYEQYF. The DNA for the CDR3 is TGCGCCAGCAGCCAAGATACGGCAAGCGGGGGGGCTTACGAGCAGTACTTC.

The rearrangement joins TRBV29-1 to TRBJ2-1, with 9 nucleotides matching TRBD2. CDR3 length equals 13 residues. Per germline, CDR1 SQVTM and CDR2 ANQGSEA. V shed 7 bases and J 9 bases; nucleotides not matched to a gene: 10. CDR3 sequence (DNA): TGCAGCGCCGGCGGGCGGGGGGGCGGTGAGCAGTTCTTC. Translating it yields CSAGGRGGGEQFF.

CDR3 loop: CASSPRAWDTEAFF. CDR3 bases: TGTGCCAGCTCCCCTCGGGCTTGGGACACTGAAGCTTTCTTT. The rearrangement joins TRBV18 to TRBJ1-1; D gene uncertain. Trimming pared 6 bases from V and 3 bases from J, leaving 14 bases between. Germline V gives CDR1 KGHSH, CDR2 LQKENI. The CDR3 contains 14 residues.